In this sample, the clone carrying this TCR beta chain turned up once. This sample is part of a study of blood T cell repertoires in COVID-19. Sequencing was performed with immunoSEQ multiplex PCR; in TCRdb, only in-frame clones are kept and a portion is missing. The table has roughly 250,000 clones, under 85% seen once; the top ten hold under 4.5%. The CDR3 extends over 14 amino acids. Trimming pared 2 bases from V and 4 bases from J, leaving 12 bases between. Per germline, CDR1 SGDLS and CDR2 YYNGEE. The TCR originated in a woman in her 40s with active or convalescent COVID-19. The material sequenced was peripheral blood. This chain links TRBV9 with TRBJ1-2; D gene unclear. CDR3 in DNA: TGTGCCAGCAGCGTTGGCTTTTCACCCTATGGCTACACCTTC. This encodes CASSVGFSPYGYTF.